This paragraph reports one T cell receptor beta chain. Its antigen is as yet unknown. Repertoires were generated with immunoSEQ multiplex PCR, while TCRdb's copy carries only in-frame clones and drops some. This table holds approximately 80,000 clones, 75% to 95% found once. This entry is derived from a study of OX40 agonist ivuxolimab in advanced cancers. About the research overall: Patients were given ivuxolimab, an antibody that agonizes OX40 (CD134).

The CDR3 has 11 amino acids. Trimming took off 3 bases at V and 13 bases at J, with 10 bases between the two ends. Germline CDR1 is MNHNS and CDR2 is SASEGT. Overall study results and limits: Individuals who were partial responders at 0.1-3.0 mg/kg had clonal expansion that ranked among the lowest. Mean expanded clone counts were higher in CD8+ than CD4+ T cells.

The V gene is TRBV6-1, the J gene TRBJ2-4; D remains ambiguous. The material was CD4+ or CD8+ T cells sorted from blood, obtained in a trial of the OX40 agonist ivuxolimab. This clonotype originated in an adult with an advanced solid tumor such as melanoma, head and neck, liver or kidney cancer. The CDR3 spells CASSDVNPQYF. The CDR3 DNA is TGTGCCAGCAGTGATGTGAATCCGCAGTACTTC.